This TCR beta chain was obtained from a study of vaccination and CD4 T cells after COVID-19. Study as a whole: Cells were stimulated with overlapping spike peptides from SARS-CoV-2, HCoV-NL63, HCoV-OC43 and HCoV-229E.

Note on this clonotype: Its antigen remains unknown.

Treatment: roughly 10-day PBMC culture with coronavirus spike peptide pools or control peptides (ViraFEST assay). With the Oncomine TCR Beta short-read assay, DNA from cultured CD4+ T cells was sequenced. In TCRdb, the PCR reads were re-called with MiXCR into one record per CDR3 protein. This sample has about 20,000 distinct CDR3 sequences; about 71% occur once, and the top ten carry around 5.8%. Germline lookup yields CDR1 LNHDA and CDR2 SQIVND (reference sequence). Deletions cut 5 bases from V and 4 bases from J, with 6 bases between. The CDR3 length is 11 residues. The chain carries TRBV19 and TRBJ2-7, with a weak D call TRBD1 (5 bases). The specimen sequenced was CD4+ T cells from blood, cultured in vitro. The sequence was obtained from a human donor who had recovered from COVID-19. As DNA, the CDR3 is TGTGCCAGTAGTGGACAATACGAGCAGTACTTC. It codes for CASSGQYEQYF.